The rows below give T cell receptor beta chains drawn from one sample of a study of cytomegalovirus exposure and HLA in healthy donors. Produced via immunoSEQ multiplex PCR; TCRdb's table is partial and in-frame only. The profile shows 150,000 to 180,000 clones, about four fifths of them singletons. Sample: PBMCs. These receptors were obtained from a man aged 18 to 29 in good health and CMV-seronegative. Each CDR3 is given with its conserved first and last residue. A D gene is named only where the DNA matches it firmly. Size tells how often a clone was seen (once, few, many) or the class of an expanded clone, and some rows leave it out.

D gene,clone size,J gene,V gene,CDR3 DNA,CDR3 protein
TRBD2,NA,TRBJ2-2,TRBV4-1,TGCGCCAGCATTCCTGACGGGGGGTCTGGGGAGCTGTTTTTT,CASIPDGGSGELFF
NA,NA,TRBJ1-2,TRBV15,TGTGCCACCAGCAGAGATTTCGGGGAATGGTATGGCTACACCTTC,CATSRDFGEWYGYTF
TRBD2,NA,TRBJ2-1,TRBV29-1,TGCAGCGTTGAGGAGCGGGGAAAGTACAATGAGCAGTTCTTC,CSVEERGKYNEQFF
NA,NA,TRBJ1-4,TRBV2,TGTGCCAGCAGTGGTCCGGGAGCTAATGAAAAACTGTTTTTT,CASSGPGANEKLFF
NA,NA,TRBJ2-5,TRBV29-1,TGCAGCGTTGAGCCCCGCGACAGCCTTTGGGAGACCCAGTACTTC,CSVEPRDSLWETQYF
NA,NA,TRBJ1-6,TRBV6-5,TGTGCCAGCAGTTACGATGGCCAGGGGAATTCACCCCTCCACTTT,CASSYDGQGNSPLHF
TRBD1,NA,TRBJ2-7,TRBV6-6,TGTGCCAGCAGTTACTCGGGACAGTCCTACGAGCAGTACTTC,CASSYSGQSYEQYF
TRBD1,few,TRBJ2-5,TRBV5-4,TGTGCCAGCAGCACCGACAGGGGGCAGGGAGAGACCCAGTACTTC,CASSTDRGQGETQYF
TRBD1,NA,TRBJ2-1,TRBV30,TGTGCCTGGAGCCCGACAGGGGATGAGCAGTTCTTC,CAWSPTGDEQFF
NA,NA,TRBJ2-7,TRBV6-5,TGTGCCAGCAGTGGCCGCCACAGTGCGTACGAGCAGTACTTC,CASSGRHSAYEQYF
NA,NA,TRBJ1-4,TRBV19,TGTGCCAGTAGTATTCAGTCTGCAGGAGGGTATGAAAAACTGTTTTTT,CASSIQSAGGYEKLFF
TRBD2,NA,TRBJ2-1,TRBV2,TGTGCCAGCAGTAAAAGTAGCGGGGCATATCTGAATGAGCAGTTCTTC,CASSKSSGAYLNEQFF
NA,NA,TRBJ1-2,TRBV6-5,TGTGCCAGCAGTTTTTATGCCGGACAGTATGGCTACACCTTC,CASSFYAGQYGYTF
NA,few,TRBJ1-5,TRBV7-9,TGTGCCAGCAGCTTACCGACGGGAAATCAGCCCCAGCATTTT,CASSLPTGNQPQHF
NA,NA,TRBJ1-1,TRBV5-1,TGCGCCAGCAGCTTTGTCTCCCTTGGCCGGAACACTGAAGCTTTCTTT,CASSFVSLGRNTEAFF
TRBD2,once,TRBJ2-3,TRBV5-1,TGCGCCAGCAGCTTGGGGAATAGCGGGGGAAGCACAGATACGCAGTATTTT,CASSLGNSGGSTDTQYF
TRBD2,NA,TRBJ2-5,TRBV6-5,TGTGCCAGCAGTTCTAGCGGGGCGTACCAAGAGACCCAGTACTTC,CASSSSGAYQETQYF
TRBD1,NA,TRBJ2-7,TRBV25-1,TGTGCCAGCAGTGGGGACAGGGGAGGTGAGGGCGAGCAGTACTTC,CASSGDRGGEGEQYF
TRBD1,NA,TRBJ1-2,TRBV2,TGTGCCAGCAGCCCCCGGACAGGGGGCTACTATGGCTACACCTTC,CASSPRTGGYYGYTF
NA,few,TRBJ1-1,TRBV28,TGTGCCAGCAGTACCGGGGGCACTGAAGCTTTCTTT,CASSTGGTEAFF
NA,few,TRBJ1-1,TRBV5-6,TGTGCCAGCAGCTTGACAGGCCCAATGACTGGCACTGAAGCTTTCTTT,CASSLTGPMTGTEAFF
NA,NA,TRBJ1-3,TRBV6-1,TGTGCCAGCGCAAGGGGGATCTCTGGAAACACCATATATTTT,CASARGISGNTIYF
NA,NA,TRBJ1-3,TRBV18,TGTGCCAGCTCACCACGGGTTCGAGGAAACTCTGGAAACACCATATATTTT,CASSPRVRGNSGNTIYF
TRBD2,NA,TRBJ2-3,TRBV11-2,TGTGCCAGCAGCTCGACTAGCGGGGCAGATACGCAGTATTTT,CASSSTSGADTQYF
TRBD2,NA,TRBJ2-5,TRBV6-6,TGTGCCAGCAGTTACTGGGCGGGGGGGCGAGAGACCCAGTACTTC,CASSYWAGGRETQYF
TRBD1,once,TRBJ1-3,TRBV6-5,TGTGCCAGCAGTTCAGGGGGCTCTGGAAACACCATATATTTT,CASSSGGSGNTIYF
NA,NA,TRBJ1-5,TRBV6-5,TGTGCCAGCAGCCCCCAGGGGAATAGCAATCAGCCCCAGCATTTT,CASSPQGNSNQPQHF
TRBD2,NA,TRBJ2-1,TRBV29-1,TGCAGCGTGTCTAGCGGGGTGTACAATGAGCAGTTCTTC,CSVSSGVYNEQFF
TRBD2,NA,TRBJ2-1,TRBV7-2,TGTGCCAGCAGCTTAGTGGCGGGGGAGTACAATGAGCAGTTCTTC,CASSLVAGEYNEQFF
TRBD1,NA,TRBJ2-5,TRBV6-1,TGTGCCAGCTCCGGGACAGGGCCCCAAGAGACCCAGTACTTC,CASSGTGPQETQYF
NA,NA,TRBJ2-7,TRBV7-9,TGTGCCAGCAGCATCGTCGGGACACCACCCACACAGTACTTC,CASSIVGTPPTQYF
TRBD1,once,TRBJ2-1,TRBV5-1,TGCGCCAGCAGTTCCCGAGGGACAGGGGACAATGAGCAGTTCTTC,CASSSRGTGDNEQFF
TRBD1,NA,TRBJ2-1,TRBV28,TGTGCCAGCAGTGTAAACCGGGACAGGGACTACAATGAGCAGTTCTTC,CASSVNRDRDYNEQFF
TRBD1,few,TRBJ1-1,TRBV9,TGTGCCAGCAGCCCGCGGACAGGGAAGAAGAACACTGAAGCTTTCTTT,CASSPRTGKKNTEAFF
NA,NA,TRBJ2-1,TRBV19,TGTGCCAGTAGTCCCCGACTCGGCTTCAATGAGCAGTTCTTC,CASSPRLGFNEQFF
NA,NA,TRBJ1-1,TRBV12-5,TGTGCTAGTGCCATCGACCTGGCGGGGACTGAAGCTTTCTTT,CASAIDLAGTEAFF
NA,NA,TRBJ1-5,TRBV5-1,TGCGCCAGCAGCTTGGAAGGGGGCAATCAGCCCCAGCATTTT,CASSLEGGNQPQHF
TRBD1,NA,TRBJ2-7,TRBV27,TGTGCCAGCAGTCCGGGACAGGGGCTCCACGAGCAGTACTTC,CASSPGQGLHEQYF
TRBD2,NA,TRBJ2-5,TRBV9,TGTGCCAGCAGCGTACTTAGCGGGGCCCCAAGGGAGACCCAGTACTTC,CASSVLSGAPRETQYF
NA,NA,TRBJ1-1,TRBV6-5,TGTGCCAGCAGTTACGGCAGGATTATGGCTGAAGCTTTCTTT,CASSYGRIMAEAFF